The sequence of this T cell receptor beta chain was determined in a study of cytomegalovirus exposure and HLA in healthy donors. Study-level points and caveats: Reportedly, TCR beta sequences accurately predicted HLA-A and HLA-B alleles in most subjects. Some V segments (TRBV6-2 and TRBV6-3 among them) were excluded as indistinguishable. In an earlier analysis, about 87% or about 30%: the productive usage of most TCR beta V segments.

CDR3 length equals 13 residues. Trimming stripped 8 bases from V and 0 bases from J, with 8 bases between. Germline V gene sequence: CDR1 LNHDA, CDR2 SQIVND (reference sequence). Primers included in the PCR were 60 Vbeta and 13 Jbeta primers. Some clones are missing from TCRdb's copy, which holds only in-frame ones; the method was immunoSEQ multiplex PCR. The sample has around 130,000 clones, 65% to 80% seen once. Concerning this clone: Its specificity is not known.

The source material was PBMCs. This clonotype originated in a young woman in good health and CMV-seronegative. This chain connects TRBV19 to TRBJ1-3; D not resolved. This CDR3 is CASSGFSGNTIYF. Written as DNA, the CDR3 is TGTGCCAGTTCGGGGTTCTCTGGAAACACCATATATTTT.